Below, one T cell receptor (beta chain) is given with its context. Random hexamers were used to reverse transcribe an amount of roughly 0.5 to 1 ug RNA. TCRdb analysed the immunoSEQ multiplex PCR reads with MiXCR anew, one entry per CDR3 protein. The sample shows some 120,000 distinct CDR3 sequences, around 94% of them seen only once. The V and J ends lost 5 bases and 4 bases respectively, with 14 bases between them. Germline lookup yields CDR1 MNHNS and CDR2 SASEGT. The CDR3 length is 14 residues. This entry belongs to a study of CD8 T cells in Susac syndrome. The chain is built from TRBV6-1 and TRBJ1-2; maybe TRBD1 (5 bases). Sequenced: CD4+ T cells from PBMCs. This clonotype originated in a human donor with multiple sclerosis. The CDR3 DNA reads TGTGCCAGCAGTCACGTCCGGAGGGGCTATGGCTACACCTTC. This encodes CASSHVRRGYGYTF.